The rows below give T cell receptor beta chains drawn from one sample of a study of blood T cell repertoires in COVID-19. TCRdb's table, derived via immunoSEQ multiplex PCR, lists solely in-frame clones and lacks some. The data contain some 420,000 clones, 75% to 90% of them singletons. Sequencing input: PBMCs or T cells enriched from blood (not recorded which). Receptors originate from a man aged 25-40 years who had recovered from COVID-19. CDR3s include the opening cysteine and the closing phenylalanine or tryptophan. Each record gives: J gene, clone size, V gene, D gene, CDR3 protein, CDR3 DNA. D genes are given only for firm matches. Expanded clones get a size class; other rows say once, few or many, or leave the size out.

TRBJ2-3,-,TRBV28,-,CASSLRASSTDTQYF,TGTGCCAGCAGTCTGCGGGCGTCTAGCACAGATACGCAGTATTTT
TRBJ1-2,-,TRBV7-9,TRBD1,CASSLPLDRGNYGYTF,TGTGCCAGCAGCTTACCGCTAGACAGGGGGAACTATGGCTACACCTTC
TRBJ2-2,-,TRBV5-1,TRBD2,CASSQSGTNTGELFF,TGCGCCAGCAGCCAAAGCGGGACCAACACCGGGGAGCTGTTTTTT
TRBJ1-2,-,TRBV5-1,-,CASSMDSRYGYTF,TGCGCCAGCAGCATGGACAGTCGGTATGGCTACACCTTC
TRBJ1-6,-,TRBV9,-,CASSFATGSNSPLHF,TGTGCCAGCTCCTTCGCCACAGGGTCAAATTCACCCCTCCACTTT
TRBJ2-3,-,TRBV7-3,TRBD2,CASSLTGLGGSHPDTQYF,TGTGCCAGCAGCTTAACCGGTCTGGGCGGGAGTCACCCAGATACGCAGTATTTT
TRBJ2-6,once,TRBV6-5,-,CATSSEGTGANVLTF,TGTGCCACCTCATCGGAGGGTACTGGGGCCAACGTCCTGACTTTC
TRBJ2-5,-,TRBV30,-,CAWSNGGTEETQYF,TGTGCCTGGAGTAATGGGGGGACAGAAGAGACCCAGTACTTC
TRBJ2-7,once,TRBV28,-,CASSGLGAINEQYF,TGTGCCAGCAGTGGTCTGGGGGCGATCAACGAGCAGTACTTC
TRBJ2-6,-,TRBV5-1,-,CASRESGANVLTF,TGCGCCAGCAGGGAGTCTGGGGCCAACGTCCTGACTTTC
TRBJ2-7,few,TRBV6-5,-,CASSYSRHPYEQYF,TGTGCCAGCAGTTACTCGAGACACCCCTACGAGCAGTACTTC
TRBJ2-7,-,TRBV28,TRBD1,CASNTGGMYEQYF,TGTGCCAGCAACACAGGGGGGATGTACGAGCAGTACTTC
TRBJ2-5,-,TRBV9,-,CASSTFDSLQETQYF,TGTGCCAGCAGCACCTTCGACAGTCTCCAAGAGACCCAGTACTTC
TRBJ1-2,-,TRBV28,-,CASLRGDRDGYTF,TGTGCCAGCCTTAGGGGCGACCGTGATGGCTACACCTTC
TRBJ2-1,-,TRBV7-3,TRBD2,CASSAAGASSYNEQFF,TGTGCCAGCAGCGCCGCGGGAGCCAGCTCCTACAATGAGCAGTTCTTC
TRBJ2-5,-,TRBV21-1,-,CASSTEDGQGEQETQYF,TGTGCCAGCAGCACCGAAGACGGACAGGGGGAACAAGAGACCCAGTACTTC
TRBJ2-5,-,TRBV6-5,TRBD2,CASRPSGISQETQYF,TGTGCCAGCAGACCCAGCGGGATTTCACAAGAGACCCAGTACTTC
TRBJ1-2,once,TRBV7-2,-,CASSFVNVGGGGYTF,TGTGCCAGCAGCTTTGTAAATGTTGGGGGCGGTGGCTACACCTTC
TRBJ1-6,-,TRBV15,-,CATSRPYSPLHF,TGTGCCACCAGCAGACCTTATTCACCCCTCCACTTT
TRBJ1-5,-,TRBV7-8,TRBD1,CASSLAGTGYQPQHF,TGTGCCAGCAGCTTAGCCGGGACAGGGTATCAGCCCCAGCATTTT
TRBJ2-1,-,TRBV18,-,CASSDERLSSYNEQFF,TGTGCCAGCTCAGATGAGAGGTTAAGCTCCTACAATGAGCAGTTCTTC
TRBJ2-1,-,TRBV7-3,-,CASSTQAGEGNEQFF,TGTGCCAGCAGCACCCAAGCGGGCGAGGGGAATGAGCAGTTCTTC
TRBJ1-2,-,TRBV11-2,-,CASSSGHYGYTF,TGTGCCAGCAGCTCGGGTCACTATGGCTACACCTTC
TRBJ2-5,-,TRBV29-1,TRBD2,CSVALLAGVEETQYF,TGCAGCGTCGCCCTACTAGCGGGAGTTGAAGAGACCCAGTACTTC
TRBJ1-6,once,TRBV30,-,CAWRDTNNSPLHF,TGTGCCTGGCGGGACACCAATAATTCACCCCTCCACTTT
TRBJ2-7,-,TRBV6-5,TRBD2,CASRHSDSGYEQYF,TGTGCCAGCAGGCACTCCGATAGCGGGTACGAGCAGTACTTC
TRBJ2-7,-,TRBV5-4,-,CASSQTITTYEQYF,TGTGCCAGCAGCCAGACTATCACGACCTACGAGCAGTACTTC
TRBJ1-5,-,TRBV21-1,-,CASSKLWGTDTSNQPQHF,TGTGCCAGCAGCAAATTGTGGGGGACAGATACGAGCAATCAGCCCCAGCATTTT
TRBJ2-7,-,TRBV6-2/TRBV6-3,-,CASSYLGTKSYEQYF,TGTGCCAGCAGTTACTTAGGGACAAAGTCCTACGAGCAGTACTTC
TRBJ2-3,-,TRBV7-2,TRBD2,CASSLFRGTGLAAADTQYF,TGTGCCAGCAGCTTATTCCGGGGGACGGGACTAGCGGCGGCAGATACGCAGTATTTT
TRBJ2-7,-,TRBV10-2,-,CASSLAGDYEQYF,TGCGCCAGCAGTCTCGCAGGGGACTACGAGCAGTACTTC
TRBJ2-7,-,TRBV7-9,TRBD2,CASSPRTSGPLSEQYF,TGTGCCAGCAGCCCCCGGACTAGCGGTCCCTTAAGCGAGCAGTACTTC
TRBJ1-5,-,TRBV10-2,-,CASSVDVGRQPQHF,TGCGCCAGCAGTGTTGATGTGGGCAGGCAGCCCCAGCATTTT
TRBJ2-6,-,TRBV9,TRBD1,CASSAAGGNGANVLTF,TGTGCCAGCAGCGCTGCAGGGGGAAATGGGGCCAACGTCCTGACTTTC
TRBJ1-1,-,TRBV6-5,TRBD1,CASSRQGNAEAFF,TGTGCCAGCAGTCGACAGGGTAACGCTGAAGCTTTCTTT
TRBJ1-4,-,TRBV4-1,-,CASSPGQSYEKLFF,TGCGCCAGCAGCCCCGGACAGTCGTATGAAAAACTGTTTTTT
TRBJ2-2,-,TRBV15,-,CATGRQNTGELFF,TGTGCCACCGGTAGACAGAACACCGGGGAGCTGTTTTTT
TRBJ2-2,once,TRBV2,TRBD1,CASRPGQTNTGELFF,TGTGCCAGCAGGCCGGGACAGACCAACACCGGGGAGCTGTTTTTT
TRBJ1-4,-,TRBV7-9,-,CASSDAGTPAANEKLFF,TGTGCCAGCAGCGACGCCGGGACACCCGCGGCTAATGAAAAACTGTTTTTT
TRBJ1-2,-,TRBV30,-,CAWSVLSGDIGYTF,TGTGCCTGGAGTGTACTTTCAGGGGACATTGGCTACACCTTC
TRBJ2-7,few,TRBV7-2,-,CASSLAGGGLGEQYF,TGTGCCAGCAGCTTAGCAGGCGGGGGCTTGGGCGAGCAGTACTTC
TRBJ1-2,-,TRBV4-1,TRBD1,CASSHPSAGGSHGYTF,TGCGCCAGCAGCCACCCCTCCGCAGGGGGTTCTCATGGCTACACCTTC
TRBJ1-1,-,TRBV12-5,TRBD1,CASGPRDLTGDTEAFF,TGTGCTAGTGGCCCACGAGACTTAACAGGGGACACTGAAGCTTTCTTT
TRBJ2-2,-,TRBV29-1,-,CSAMTGYNGELFF,TGCAGCGCTATGACAGGCTATAACGGGGAGCTGTTTTTT